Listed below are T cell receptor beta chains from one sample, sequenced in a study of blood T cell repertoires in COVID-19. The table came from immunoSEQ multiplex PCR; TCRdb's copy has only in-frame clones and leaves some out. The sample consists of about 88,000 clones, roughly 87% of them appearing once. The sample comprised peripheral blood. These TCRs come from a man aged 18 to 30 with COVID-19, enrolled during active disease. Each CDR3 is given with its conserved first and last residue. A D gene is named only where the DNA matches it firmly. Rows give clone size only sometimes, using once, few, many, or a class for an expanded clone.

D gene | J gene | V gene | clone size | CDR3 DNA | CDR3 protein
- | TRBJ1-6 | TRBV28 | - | TGTGCCAGCACCCGAGAGCGGACAGTCCATAATTCACCCCTCCACTTT | CASTRERTVHNSPLHF
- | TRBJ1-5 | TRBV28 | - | TGTGCCAGCAGTCTAGGTGTCCATAAGGTGAATCAGCCCCAGCATTTT | CASSLGVHKVNQPQHF
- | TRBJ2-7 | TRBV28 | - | TGTGCCAGCAGCCCTCCCCGTCCCTACTCCTACGAGCAGTACTTC | CASSPPRPYSYEQYF
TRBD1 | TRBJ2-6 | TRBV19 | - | TGTGCCAGTAGTCCCCGGGACAGAGGCTCTGGGGCCAACGTCCTGACTTTC | CASSPRDRGSGANVLTF
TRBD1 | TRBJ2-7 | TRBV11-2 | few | TGTGCCAGCAGCCCCTACTTAGGACAGGGTTTAACCTACGAGCAGTACTTC | CASSPYLGQGLTYEQYF
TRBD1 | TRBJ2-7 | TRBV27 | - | TGTGCCAGCAGTTTAGGGGACAGGGGCTACGAGCAGTACTTC | CASSLGDRGYEQYF
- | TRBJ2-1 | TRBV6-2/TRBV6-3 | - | TGTGCCAGCAGTTACGCGGGATACAATGAGCAGTTCTTC | CASSYAGYNEQFF
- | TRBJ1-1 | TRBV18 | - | TGTGCCAGCTCACCTACAGGGCTCATGAACACTGAAGCTTTCTTT | CASSPTGLMNTEAFF
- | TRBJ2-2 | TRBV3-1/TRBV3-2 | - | TGTGCCAGCAGCCAAGTATCGGCCGGGGAGCTGTTTTTT | CASSQVSAGELFF
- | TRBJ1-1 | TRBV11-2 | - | TGTGCCAGCAGCTTAGAATGGACGGGAAACACTGAAGCTTTCTTT | CASSLEWTGNTEAFF
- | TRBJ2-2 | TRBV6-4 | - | TGTGCCAGCAGCGAACAGGGGAGGTGGAACACCGGGGAGCTGTTTTTT | CASSEQGRWNTGELFF